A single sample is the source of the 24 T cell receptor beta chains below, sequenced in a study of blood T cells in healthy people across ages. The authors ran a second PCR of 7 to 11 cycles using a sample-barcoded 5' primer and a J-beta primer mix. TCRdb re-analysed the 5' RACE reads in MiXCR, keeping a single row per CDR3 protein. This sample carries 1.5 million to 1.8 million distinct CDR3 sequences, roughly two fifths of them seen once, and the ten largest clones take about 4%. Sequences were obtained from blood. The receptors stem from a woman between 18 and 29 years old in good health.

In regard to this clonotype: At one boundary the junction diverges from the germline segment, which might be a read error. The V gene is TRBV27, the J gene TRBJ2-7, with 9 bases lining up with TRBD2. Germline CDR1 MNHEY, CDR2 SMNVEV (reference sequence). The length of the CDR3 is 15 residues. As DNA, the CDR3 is TGTGCCAGCAGTCTATCTAGCGGGACTTCCTACGAGCAGTACTTC. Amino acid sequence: CASSLSSGTSYEQYF.

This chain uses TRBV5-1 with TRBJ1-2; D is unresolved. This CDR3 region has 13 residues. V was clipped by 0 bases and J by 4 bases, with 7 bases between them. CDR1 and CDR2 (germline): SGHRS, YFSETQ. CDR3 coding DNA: TGCGCCAGCAGCTTGGAACTAGCCTATGGCTACACCTTC. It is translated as CASSLELAYGYTF.

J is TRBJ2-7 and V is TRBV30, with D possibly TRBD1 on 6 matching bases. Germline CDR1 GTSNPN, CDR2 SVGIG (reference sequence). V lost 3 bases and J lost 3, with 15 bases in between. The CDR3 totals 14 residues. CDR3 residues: CAWRSTDRNYEQYF. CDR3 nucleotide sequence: TGTGCCTGGAGATCTACAGACAGGAACTACGAGCAGTACTTC.

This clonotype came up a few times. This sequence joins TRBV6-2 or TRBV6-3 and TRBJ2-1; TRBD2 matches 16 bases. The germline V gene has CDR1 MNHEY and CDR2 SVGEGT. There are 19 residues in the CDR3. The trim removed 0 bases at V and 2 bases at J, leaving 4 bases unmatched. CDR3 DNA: TGTGCCAGCAGTTACTCGCTTGGGACTAGCGGGAGGGCCTACAATGAGCAGTTCTTC. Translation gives CASSYSLGTSGRAYNEQFF.

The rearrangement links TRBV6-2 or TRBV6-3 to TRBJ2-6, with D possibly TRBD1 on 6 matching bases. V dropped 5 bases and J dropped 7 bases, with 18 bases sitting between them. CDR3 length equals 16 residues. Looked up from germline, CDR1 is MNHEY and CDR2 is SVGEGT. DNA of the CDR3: TGTGCCAGCAGTCCCCGGACAGTCAGCGGAGCCAACGTCCTGACTTTC. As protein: CASSPRTVSGANVLTF.

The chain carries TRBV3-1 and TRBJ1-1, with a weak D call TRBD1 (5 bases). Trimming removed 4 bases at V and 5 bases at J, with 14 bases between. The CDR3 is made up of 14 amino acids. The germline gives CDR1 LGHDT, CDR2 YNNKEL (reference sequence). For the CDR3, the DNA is TGTGCCAGCAGCCCACAGGAAGATAGGACTGAAGCTTTCTTT. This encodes CASSPQEDRTEAFF.

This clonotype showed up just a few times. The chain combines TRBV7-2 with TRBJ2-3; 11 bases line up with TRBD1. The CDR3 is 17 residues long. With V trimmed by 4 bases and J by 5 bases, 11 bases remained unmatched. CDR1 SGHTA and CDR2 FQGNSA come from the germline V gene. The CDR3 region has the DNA TGTGCCAGCAGCTCAGCTCGGGGACAGGGGGTTCAAGATACGCAGTATTTT. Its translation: CASSSARGQGVQDTQYF.

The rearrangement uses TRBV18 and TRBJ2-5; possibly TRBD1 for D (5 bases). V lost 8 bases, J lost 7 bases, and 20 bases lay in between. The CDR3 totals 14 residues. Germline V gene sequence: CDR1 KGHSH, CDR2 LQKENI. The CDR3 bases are TGTGCCAGCACCGCAGACAGAACCGAAGGGACCCAGTACTTC. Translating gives CASTADRTEGTQYF.

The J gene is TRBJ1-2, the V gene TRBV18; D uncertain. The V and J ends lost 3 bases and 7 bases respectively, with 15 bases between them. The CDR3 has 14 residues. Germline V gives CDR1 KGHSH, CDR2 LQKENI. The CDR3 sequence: CASSPSREISGYTF. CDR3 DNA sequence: TGTGCCAGCTCACCCTCGCGGGAAATCTCTGGCTACACCTTC.

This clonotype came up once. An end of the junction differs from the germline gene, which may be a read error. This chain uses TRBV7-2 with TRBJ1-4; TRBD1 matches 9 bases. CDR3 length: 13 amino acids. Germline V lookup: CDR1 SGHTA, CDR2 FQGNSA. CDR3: CVSSPGQGRVLFF. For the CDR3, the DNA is TGTGTCAGCAGCCCTGGACAGGGGAGGGTTCTGTTTTTT.

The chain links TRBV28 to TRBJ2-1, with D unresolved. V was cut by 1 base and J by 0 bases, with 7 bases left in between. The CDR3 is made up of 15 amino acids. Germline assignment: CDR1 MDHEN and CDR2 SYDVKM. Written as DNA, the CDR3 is TGTGCCAGCAGTTTATACTGTAGCTCCTACAATGAGCAGTTCTTC. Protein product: CASSLYCSSYNEQFF.

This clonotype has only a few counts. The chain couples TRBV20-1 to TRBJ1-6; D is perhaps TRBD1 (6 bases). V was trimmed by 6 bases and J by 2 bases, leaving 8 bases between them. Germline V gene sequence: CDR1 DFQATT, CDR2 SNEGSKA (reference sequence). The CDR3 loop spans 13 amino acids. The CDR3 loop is CSARGTYNSPLHF. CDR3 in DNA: TGCAGTGCGAGGGGGACCTATAATTCACCCCTCCACTTT.

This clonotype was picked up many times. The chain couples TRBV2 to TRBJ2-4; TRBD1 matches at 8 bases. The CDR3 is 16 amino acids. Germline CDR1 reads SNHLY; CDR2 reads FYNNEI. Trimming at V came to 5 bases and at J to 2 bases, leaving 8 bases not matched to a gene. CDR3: CASSTPWTGSKNIQYF. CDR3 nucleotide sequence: TGTGCCAGCAGTACCCCTTGGACAGGGTCCAAAAACATTCAGTACTTC.

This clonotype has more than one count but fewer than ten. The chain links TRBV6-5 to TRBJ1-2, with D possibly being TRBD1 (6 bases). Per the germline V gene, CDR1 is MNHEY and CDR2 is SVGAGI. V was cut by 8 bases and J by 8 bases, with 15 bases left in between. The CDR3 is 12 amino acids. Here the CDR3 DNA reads TGTGCCAGCGGACAGTTGAGGTTAGGCTACACCTTC. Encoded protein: CASGQLRLGYTF.

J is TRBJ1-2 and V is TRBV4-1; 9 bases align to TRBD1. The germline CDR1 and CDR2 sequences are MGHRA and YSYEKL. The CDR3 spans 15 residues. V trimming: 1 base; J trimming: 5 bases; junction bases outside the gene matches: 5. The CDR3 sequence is CASSQVPGQGYGYTF. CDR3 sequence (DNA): TGCGCCAGCAGCCAAGTCCCGGGACAGGGTTATGGCTACACCTTC.

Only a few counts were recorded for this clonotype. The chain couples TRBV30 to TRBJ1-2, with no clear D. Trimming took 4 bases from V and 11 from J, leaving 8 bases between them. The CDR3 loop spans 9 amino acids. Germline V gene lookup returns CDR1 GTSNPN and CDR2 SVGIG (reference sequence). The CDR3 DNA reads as TGTGCCTGGACGTGGAGGTACACCTTC. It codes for CAWTWRYTF.

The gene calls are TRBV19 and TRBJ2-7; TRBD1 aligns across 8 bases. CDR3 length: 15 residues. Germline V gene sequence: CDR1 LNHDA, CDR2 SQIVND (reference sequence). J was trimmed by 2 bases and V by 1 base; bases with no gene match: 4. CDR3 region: CASSIGTGLPYEQYF. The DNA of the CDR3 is TGTGCCAGTAGTATAGGGACAGGGCTTCCCTACGAGCAGTACTTC.

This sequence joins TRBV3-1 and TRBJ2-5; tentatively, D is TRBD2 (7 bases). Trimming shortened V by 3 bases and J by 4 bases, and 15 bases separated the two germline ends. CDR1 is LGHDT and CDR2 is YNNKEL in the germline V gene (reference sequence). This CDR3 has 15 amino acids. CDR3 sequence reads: CASSQVTGGRETQYF. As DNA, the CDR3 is TGTGCCAGCAGCCAGGTGACAGGCGGGAGAGAGACCCAGTACTTC.

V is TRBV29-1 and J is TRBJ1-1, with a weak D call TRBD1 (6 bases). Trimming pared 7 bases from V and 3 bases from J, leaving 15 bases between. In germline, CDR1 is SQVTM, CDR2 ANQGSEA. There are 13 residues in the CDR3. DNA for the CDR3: TGCAGCGCGGCCGGGCAGGGGTACACTGAAGCTTTCTTT. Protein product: CSAAGQGYTEAFF.

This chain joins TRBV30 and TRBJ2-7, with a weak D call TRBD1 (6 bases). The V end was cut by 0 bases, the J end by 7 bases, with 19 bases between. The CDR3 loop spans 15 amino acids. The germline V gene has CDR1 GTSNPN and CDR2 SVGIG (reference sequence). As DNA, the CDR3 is TGTGCCTGGAGTGTAGGCCAGGGGATCTACAATGAGCAGTACTTC. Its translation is CAWSVGQGIYNEQYF.

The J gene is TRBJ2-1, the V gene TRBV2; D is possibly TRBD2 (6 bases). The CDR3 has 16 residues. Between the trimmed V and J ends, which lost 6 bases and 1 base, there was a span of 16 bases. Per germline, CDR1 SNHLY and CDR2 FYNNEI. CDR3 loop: CASSPLAGKSYNEQFF. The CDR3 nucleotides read TGTGCCAGCAGCCCCCTGGCGGGAAAGTCCTACAATGAGCAGTTCTTC.

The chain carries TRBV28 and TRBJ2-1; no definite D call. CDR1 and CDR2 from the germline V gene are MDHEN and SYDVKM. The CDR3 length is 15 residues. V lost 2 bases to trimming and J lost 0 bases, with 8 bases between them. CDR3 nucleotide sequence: TGTGCCAGCAGTTTACCTCCTAGCTCCTACAATGAGCAGTTCTTC. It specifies CASSLPPSSYNEQFF.

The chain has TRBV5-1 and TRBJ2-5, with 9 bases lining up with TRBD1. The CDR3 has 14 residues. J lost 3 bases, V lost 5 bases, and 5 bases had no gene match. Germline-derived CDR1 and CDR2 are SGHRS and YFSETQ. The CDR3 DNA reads TGCGCCAGCAGAAGACGGGACAGGGAAGAGACCCAGTACTTC. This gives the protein CASRRRDREETQYF.

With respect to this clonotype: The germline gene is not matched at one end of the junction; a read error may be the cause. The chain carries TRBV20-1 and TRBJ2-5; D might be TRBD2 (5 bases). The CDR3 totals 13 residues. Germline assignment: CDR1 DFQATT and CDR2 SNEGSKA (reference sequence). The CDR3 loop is CGARVSGSETQYF. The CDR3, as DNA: TGCGGTGCTAGGGTCAGCGGTTCAGAGACCCAGTACTTC.